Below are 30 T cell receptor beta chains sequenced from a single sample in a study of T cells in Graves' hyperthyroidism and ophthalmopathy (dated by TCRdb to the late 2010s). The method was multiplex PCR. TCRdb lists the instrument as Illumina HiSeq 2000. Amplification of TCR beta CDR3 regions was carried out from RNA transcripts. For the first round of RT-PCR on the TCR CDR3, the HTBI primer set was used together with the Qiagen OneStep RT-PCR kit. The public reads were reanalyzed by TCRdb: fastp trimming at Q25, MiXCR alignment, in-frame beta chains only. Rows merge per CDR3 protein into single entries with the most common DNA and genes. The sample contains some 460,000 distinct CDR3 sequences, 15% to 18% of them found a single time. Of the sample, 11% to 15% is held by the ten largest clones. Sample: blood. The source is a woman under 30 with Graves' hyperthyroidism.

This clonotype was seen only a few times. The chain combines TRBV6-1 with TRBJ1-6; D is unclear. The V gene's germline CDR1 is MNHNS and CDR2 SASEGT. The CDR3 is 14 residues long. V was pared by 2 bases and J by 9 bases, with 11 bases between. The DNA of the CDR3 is TGTGCCAGCAGTGAAAGAGGGAAAGGTTCACCCCTCCACTTT. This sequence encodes CASSERGKGSPLHF.

The CDR3 nucleotides are TGCAGTGCTTCCCAGGGTTCGTTTCAGCCCCAGCATTTT. It is translated as CSASQGSFQPQHF. The chain combines TRBV20-1 with TRBJ1-5, with a tentative D call TRBD1 (5 bases). The germline CDR1 and CDR2 sequences are DFQATT and SNEGSKA (reference sequence). CDR3 length: 13 residues. V was trimmed by 5 bases and J by 6 bases, leaving 14 bases between them.

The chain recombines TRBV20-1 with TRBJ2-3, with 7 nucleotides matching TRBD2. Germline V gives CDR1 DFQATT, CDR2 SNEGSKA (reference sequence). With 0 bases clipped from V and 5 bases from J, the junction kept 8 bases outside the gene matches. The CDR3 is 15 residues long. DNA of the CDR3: TGCAGTGCTAGAGAGGCGCGGGGGTCGGGAGATACGCAGTATTTT. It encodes CSAREARGSGDTQYF.

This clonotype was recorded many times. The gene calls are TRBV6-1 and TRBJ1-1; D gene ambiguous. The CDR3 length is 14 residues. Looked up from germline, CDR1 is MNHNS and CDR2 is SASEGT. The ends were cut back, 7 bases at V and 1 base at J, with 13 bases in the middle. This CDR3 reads CASKDGPTNTEAFF. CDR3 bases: TGTGCCAGCAAAGATGGACCGACGAACACTGAAGCTTTCTTT.

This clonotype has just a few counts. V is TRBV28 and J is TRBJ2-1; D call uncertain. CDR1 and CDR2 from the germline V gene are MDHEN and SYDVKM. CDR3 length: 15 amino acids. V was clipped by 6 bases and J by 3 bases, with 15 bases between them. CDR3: CASSPPRIDYNEQFF. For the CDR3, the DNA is TGTGCCAGCAGCCCGCCGAGAATAGACTACAATGAGCAGTTCTTC.

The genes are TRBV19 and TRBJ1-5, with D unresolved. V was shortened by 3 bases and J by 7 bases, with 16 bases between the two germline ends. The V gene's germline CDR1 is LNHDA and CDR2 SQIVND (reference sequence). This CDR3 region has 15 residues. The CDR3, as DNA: TGTGCCAGTAGTATTGGAGTTAGGGTTGGGCAGCCCCAGCATTTT. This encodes CASSIGVRVGQPQHF.

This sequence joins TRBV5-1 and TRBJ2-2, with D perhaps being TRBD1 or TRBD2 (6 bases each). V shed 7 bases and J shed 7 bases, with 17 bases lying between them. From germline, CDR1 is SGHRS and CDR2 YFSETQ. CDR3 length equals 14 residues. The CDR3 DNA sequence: TGCGCCAGCTACCTGGGGGGCGCCGGCGGGGAGCTGTTTTTT. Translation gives CASYLGGAGGELFF. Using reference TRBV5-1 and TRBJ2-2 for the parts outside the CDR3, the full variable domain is KAGVTQTPRYLIKTRGQQVTLSCSPISGHRSVSWYQQTPGQGLQFLFEYFSETQRNKGNFPGRFSGRQFSNSRSEMNVSTLELGDSALYLCASYLGGAGGELFFGEGSRLTVL.

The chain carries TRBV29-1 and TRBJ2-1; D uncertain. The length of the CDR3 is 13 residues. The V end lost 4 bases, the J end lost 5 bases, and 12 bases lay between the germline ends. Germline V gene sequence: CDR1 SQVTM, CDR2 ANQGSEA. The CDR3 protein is CSVAPKIHNEQFF. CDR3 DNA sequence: TGCAGCGTTGCCCCGAAGATCCACAATGAGCAGTTCTTC.

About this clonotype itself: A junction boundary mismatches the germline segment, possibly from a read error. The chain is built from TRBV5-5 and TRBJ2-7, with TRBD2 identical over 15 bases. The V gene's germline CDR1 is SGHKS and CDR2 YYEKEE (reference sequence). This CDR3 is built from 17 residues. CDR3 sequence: CTSSPGTSGRPTYEQYF. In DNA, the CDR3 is TGTACCAGCAGCCCAGGGACTAGCGGGAGGCCTACCTACGAGCAGTACTTC.

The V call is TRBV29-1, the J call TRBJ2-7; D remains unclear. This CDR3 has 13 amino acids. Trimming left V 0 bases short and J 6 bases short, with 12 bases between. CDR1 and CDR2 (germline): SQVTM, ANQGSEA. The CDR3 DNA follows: TGCAGCGTTGAAGATTGGACCTCCCTCGAGCAGTACTTC. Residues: CSVEDWTSLEQYF.

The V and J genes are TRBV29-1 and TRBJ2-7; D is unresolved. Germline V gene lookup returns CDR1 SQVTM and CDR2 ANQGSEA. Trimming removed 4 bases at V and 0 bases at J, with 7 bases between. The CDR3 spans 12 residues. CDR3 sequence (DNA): TGCAGCGTTGGACTCCGCTCCTACGAGCAGTACTTC. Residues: CSVGLRSYEQYF.

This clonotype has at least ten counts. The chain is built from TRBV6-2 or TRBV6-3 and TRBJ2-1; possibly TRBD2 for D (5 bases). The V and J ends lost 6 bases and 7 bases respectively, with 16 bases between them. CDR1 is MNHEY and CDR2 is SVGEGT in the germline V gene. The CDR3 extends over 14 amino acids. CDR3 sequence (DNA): TGTGCCAGCAGCCACCCTACTAGTGTGAATGAGCAGTTCTTC. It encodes CASSHPTSVNEQFF.

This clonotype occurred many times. The CDR3 DNA reads as TGTGCCAGCAATGTCGACGGGAGAGAGACCCAGTACTTC. Its protein is CASNVDGRETQYF. V gene TRBV5-6 combines with J gene TRBJ2-5, with D possibly being TRBD2 (6 bases). Between the trimmed V and J ends, which lost 6 bases and 4 bases, there was a span of 13 bases. The germline gives CDR1 SGHDT, CDR2 YYEEEE. This CDR3 comprises 13 residues.

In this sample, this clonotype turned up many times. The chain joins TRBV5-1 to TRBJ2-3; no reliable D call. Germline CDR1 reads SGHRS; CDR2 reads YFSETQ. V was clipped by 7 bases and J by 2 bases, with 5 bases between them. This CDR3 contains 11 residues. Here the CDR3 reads CASAHTDTQYF. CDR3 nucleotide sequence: TGCGCCAGCGCTCACACAGATACGCAGTATTTT. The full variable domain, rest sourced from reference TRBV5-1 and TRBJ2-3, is KAGVTQTPRYLIKTRGQQVTLSCSPISGHRSVSWYQQTPGQGLQFLFEYFSETQRNKGNFPGRFSGRQFSNSRSEMNVSTLELGDSALYLCASAHTDTQYFGPGTRLTVL.

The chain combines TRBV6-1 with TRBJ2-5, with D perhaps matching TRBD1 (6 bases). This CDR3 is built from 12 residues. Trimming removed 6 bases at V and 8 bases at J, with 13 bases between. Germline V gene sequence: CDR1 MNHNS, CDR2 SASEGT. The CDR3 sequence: CASRNRDPTQYF. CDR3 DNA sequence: TGTGCCAGCAGAAACAGGGATCCTACCCAGTACTTC.

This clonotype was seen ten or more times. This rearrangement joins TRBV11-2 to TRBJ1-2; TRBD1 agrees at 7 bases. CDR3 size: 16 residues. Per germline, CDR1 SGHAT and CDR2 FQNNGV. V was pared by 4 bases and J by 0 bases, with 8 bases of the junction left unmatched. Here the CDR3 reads CASSSILRGANYGYTF. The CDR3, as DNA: TGTGCCAGCAGCTCGATACTCAGGGGGGCTAACTATGGCTACACCTTC.

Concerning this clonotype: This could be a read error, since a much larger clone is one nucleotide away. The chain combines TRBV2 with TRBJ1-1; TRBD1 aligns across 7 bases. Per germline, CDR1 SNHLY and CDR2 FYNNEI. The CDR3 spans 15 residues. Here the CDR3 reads CASGEGQRMNTEAFF. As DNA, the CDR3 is TGTGCCAGCGGTGAGGGACAGCGTATGAACACTGAAGCTTTCTTT.

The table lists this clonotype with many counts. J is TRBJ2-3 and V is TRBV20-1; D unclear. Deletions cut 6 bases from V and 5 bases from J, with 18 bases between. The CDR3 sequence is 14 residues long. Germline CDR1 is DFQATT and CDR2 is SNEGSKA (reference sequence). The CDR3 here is CSASSLRLQDTQYF. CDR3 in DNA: TGCAGTGCCTCTTCACTCCGCCTGCAAGATACGCAGTATTTT.

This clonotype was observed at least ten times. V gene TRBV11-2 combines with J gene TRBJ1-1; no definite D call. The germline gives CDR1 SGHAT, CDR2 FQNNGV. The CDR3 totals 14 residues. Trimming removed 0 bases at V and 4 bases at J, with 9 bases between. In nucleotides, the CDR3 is TGTGCCAGCAGCTTAGACCGCCTTAGCACTGAAGCTTTCTTT. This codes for CASSLDRLSTEAFF.

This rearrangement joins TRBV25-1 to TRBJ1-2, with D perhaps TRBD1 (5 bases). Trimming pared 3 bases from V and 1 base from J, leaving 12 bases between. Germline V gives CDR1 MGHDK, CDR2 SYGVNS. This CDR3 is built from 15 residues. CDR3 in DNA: TGTGCCAGCAGTGATCCAGGACATATTAACTATGGCTACACCTTC. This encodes CASSDPGHINYGYTF.

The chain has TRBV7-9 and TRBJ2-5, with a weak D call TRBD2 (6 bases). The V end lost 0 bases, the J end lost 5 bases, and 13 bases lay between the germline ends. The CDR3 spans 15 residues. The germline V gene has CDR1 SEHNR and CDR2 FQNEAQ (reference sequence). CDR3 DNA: TGTGCCAGCAGCTTAGCTCGAGGGAGCGGGGAGACCCAGTACTTC. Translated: CASSLARGSGETQYF.

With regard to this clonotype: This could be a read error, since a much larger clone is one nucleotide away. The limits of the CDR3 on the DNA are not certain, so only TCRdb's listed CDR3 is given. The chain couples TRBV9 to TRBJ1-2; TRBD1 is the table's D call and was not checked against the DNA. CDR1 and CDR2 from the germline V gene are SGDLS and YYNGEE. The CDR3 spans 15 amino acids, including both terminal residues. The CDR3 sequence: CASSVASGAVGGHTF.

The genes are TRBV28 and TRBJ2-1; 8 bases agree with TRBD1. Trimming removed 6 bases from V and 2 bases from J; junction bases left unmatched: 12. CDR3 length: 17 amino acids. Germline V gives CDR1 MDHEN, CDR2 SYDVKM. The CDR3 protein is CASSIHLQGAPYNEQFF. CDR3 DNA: TGTGCCAGCAGCATCCATCTCCAGGGGGCACCCTACAATGAGCAGTTCTTC.

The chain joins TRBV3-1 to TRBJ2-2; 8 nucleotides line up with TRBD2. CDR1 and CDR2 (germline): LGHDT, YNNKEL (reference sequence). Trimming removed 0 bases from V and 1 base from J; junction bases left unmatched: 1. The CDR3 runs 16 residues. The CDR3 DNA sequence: TGTGCCAGCAGCCAAGACAGCGGGAGGAACACCGGGGAGCTGTTTTTT. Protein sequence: CASSQDSGRNTGELFF.

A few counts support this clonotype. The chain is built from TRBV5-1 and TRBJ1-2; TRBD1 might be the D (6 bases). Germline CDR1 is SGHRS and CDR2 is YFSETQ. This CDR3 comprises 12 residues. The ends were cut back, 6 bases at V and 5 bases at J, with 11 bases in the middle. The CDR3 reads CASKGTSYGYTF. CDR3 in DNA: TGCGCCAGCAAAGGGACAAGTTATGGCTACACCTTC. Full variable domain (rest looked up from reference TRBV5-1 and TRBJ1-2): KAGVTQTPRYLIKTRGQQVTLSCSPISGHRSVSWYQQTPGQGLQFLFEYFSETQRNKGNFPGRFSGRQFSNSRSEMNVSTLELGDSALYLCASKGTSYGYTFGSGTRLTVV.

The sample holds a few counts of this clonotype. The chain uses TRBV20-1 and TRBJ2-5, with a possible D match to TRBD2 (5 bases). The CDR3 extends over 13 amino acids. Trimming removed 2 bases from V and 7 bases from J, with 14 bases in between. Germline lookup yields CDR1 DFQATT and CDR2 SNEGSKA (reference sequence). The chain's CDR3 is CSARLASRGTQYF. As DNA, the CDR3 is TGCAGTGCTAGACTAGCCTCTCGGGGGACCCAGTACTTC.

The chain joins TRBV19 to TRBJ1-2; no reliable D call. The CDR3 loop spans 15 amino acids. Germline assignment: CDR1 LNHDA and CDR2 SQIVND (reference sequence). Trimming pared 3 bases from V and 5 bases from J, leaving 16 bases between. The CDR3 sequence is CASSIDQTDAYGYTF. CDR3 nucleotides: TGTGCCAGTAGTATCGACCAGACTGACGCGTATGGCTACACCTTC.

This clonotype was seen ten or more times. The CDR3 nucleotides are TGTGCCAGCAGCCGCCTGGTGGGGGCCCCCTATAATTCACCCCTCCACTTT. It codes for CASSRLVGAPYNSPLHF. V and J are TRBV11-2 and TRBJ1-6; a possible D gene is TRBD1 (6 bases). Germline V gives CDR1 SGHAT, CDR2 FQNNGV. With 5 bases removed from V and 2 bases from J, the gap between germline ends came to 16 bases. This CDR3 comprises 17 residues.

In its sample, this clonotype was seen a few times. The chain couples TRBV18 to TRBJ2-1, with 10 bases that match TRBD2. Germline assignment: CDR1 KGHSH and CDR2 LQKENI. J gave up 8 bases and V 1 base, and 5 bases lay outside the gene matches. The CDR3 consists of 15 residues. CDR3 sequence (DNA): TGTGCCAGCTCACCACAGCGGGGGGGCCTGGATGAGCAGTTCTTC. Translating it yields CASSPQRGGLDEQFF.

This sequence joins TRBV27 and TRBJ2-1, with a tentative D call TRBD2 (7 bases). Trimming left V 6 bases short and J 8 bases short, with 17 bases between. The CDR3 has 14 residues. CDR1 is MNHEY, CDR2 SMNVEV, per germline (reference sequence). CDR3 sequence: CASSIRKGGDEQFF. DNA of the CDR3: TGTGCCAGCAGCATACGGAAGGGGGGGGATGAGCAGTTCTTC.